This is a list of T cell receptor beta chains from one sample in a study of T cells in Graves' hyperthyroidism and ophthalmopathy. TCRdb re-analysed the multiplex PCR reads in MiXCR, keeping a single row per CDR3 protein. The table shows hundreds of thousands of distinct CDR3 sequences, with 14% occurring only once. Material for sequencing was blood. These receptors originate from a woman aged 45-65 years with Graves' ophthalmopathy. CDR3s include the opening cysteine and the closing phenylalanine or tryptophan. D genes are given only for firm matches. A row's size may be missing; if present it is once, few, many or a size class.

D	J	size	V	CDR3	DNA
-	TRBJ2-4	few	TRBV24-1	CATRGGKNIQYF	TGTGCCACCAGGGGGGGAAAAAACATTCAGTACTTC
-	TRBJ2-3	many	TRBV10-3	CAISEEGLGTDTQYF	TGTGCCATCAGTGAGGAGGGGCTTGGCACAGATACGCAGTATTTT
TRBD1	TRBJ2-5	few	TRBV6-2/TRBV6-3	CASRPRTGGETQYF	TGTGCCAGCAGACCACGGACAGGGGGAGAGACCCAGTACTTC
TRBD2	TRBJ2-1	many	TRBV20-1	CSARGTSFEQFF	TGCAGTGCTAGGGGGACTAGCTTTGAGCAGTTCTTC
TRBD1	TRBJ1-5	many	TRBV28	CASSTGVSNQPQHF	TGTGCCAGCAGTACAGGGGTTAGCAATCAGCCCCAGCATTTT
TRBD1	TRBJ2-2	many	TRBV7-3	CASRTGRDTGELFF	TGTGCCAGCAGGACAGGGCGGGACACCGGGGAGCTGTTTTTT
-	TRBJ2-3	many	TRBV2	CASSTRNRAAKDTQYF	TGTGCCAGCAGCACCCGAAACAGGGCCGCCAAAGATACGCAGTATTTT
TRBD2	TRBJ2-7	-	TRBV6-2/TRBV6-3	CASSPTIPGLAGGELYF	TGTGCCAGCAGCCCGACCATTCCGGGACTAGCGGGAGGCGAGTTGTACTTC
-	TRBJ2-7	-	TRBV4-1	CASSRGDLVNEQYF	TGCGCCAGCAGCCGGGGGGATCTGGTGAACGAGCAGTACTTC
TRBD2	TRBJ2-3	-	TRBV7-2	CASSLGSLAGSTDTQYF	TGTGCCAGCAGCTTAGGCTCACTAGCGGGAAGCACAGATACGCAGTATTTT
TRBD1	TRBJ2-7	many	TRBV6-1	CASSFQVTGGGEQYF	TGTGCCAGCAGTTTTCAGGTGACAGGGGGTGGCGAGCAGTACTTC
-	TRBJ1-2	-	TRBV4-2	CASSQDNSQVGGYTF	TGTGCCAGCAGCCAAGATAACAGTCAAGTAGGGGGCTACACCTTC
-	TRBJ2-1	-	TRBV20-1	CSARGLDHYNEQFF	TGCAGTGCTAGAGGACTAGACCACTACAATGAGCAGTTCTTC
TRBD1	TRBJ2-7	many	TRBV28	CASSFQGAMTEQYF	TGTGCCAGCAGTTTCCAGGGGGCGATGACCGAGCAGTACTTC
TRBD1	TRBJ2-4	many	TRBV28	CASTSGGEANLGIQYF	TGTGCCAGCACCTCAGGGGGCGAGGCCAACCTTGGCATTCAGTACTTC
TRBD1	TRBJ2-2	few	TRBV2	CASGTANTGELFF	TGTGCCTCAGGGACAGCGAACACCGGGGAGCTGTTTTTT
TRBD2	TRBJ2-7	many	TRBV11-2	CASSLGVPGTSSYEQYF	TGTGCCAGCAGCTTAGGGGTCCCGGGGACTAGCTCCTACGAGCAGTACTTC
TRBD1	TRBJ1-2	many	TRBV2	CASSDSWGQGTDGYTF	TGTGCCAGCAGTGATTCGTGGGGACAGGGCACGGATGGCTACACCTTC
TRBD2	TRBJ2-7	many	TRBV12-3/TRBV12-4	CASSWGLAGYEQYF	TGTGCCAGCAGTTGGGGACTAGCGGGCTACGAGCAGTACTTC
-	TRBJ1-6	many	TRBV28	CASHKTGMSLHF	TGTGCCAGCCATAAAACAGGGATGTCCCTCCACTTT